This is a list of T cell receptor beta chains from one sample in a study of spatial heterogeneity in lung cancer. TCRdb reprocessed the 5' RACE reads via MiXCR and lists one record per CDR3 protein. The sample carries thousands of distinct CDR3 sequences, less than 8.5% recorded once. Sequencing used lung tumor tissue, obtained at surgery. The receptors shown here come from a male donor with early-stage non-small cell lung cancer. The CDR3 runs from the conserved cysteine through the conserved F or W. Fields, in order: D gene, CDR3 length, J gene, V gene, clone size, CDR3 protein, CDR3 DNA. D genes are given only for firm matches. Not all rows give a size; the values are once, few, many and, for expanded clones, a class.

- 14 TRBJ2-3 TRBV5-1 medium-sized CASSLGEPTDTQYF TGCGCCAGCAGCTTGGGGGAACCCACAGATACGCAGTATTTT
- 18 TRBJ2-7 TRBV27 medium-sized CASSLPPSRLAGSYEQYF TGTGCCAGCAGTTTACCCCCATCGCGGCTCGCCGGCAGCTACGAGCAGTACTTC
- 16 TRBJ2-1 TRBV19 few CASRAVTGTPRDEQFF TGTGCCAGCCGCGCAGTGACCGGGACTCCCCGCGATGAGCAGTTCTTC
TRBD1 15 TRBJ2-5 TRBV4-3 - CASSQVQGPQETQYF TGCGCCAGCAGCCAAGTACAGGGGCCTCAAGAGACCCAGTACTTC
TRBD1 11 TRBJ1-1 TRBV12-3/TRBV12-4 many CASSLTGKAFF TGTGCCAGCAGTTTGACAGGGAAAGCTTTCTTT
TRBD2 12 TRBJ2-2 TRBV10-2 many CASGGGTGELFF TGCGCCAGCGGGGGGGGCACCGGGGAGCTGTTTTTT
- 16 TRBJ2-7 TRBV12-3/TRBV12-4 few CASSSSGTRRSYEQYF TGTGCCAGCAGTTCTTCCGGGACAAGGAGGTCCTACGAGCAGTACTTC
TRBD2 18 TRBJ2-6 TRBV5-1 medium-sized CASTDPGGSVAGANVLTF TGCGCCAGCACCGACCCCGGGGGGTCTGTGGCTGGGGCCAACGTCCTGACTTTC
- 13 TRBJ2-2 TRBV12-3/TRBV12-4 - CASSLRQTEELFF TGTGCCAGCAGTTTAAGGCAGACCGAGGAGCTGTTTTTT
- 14 TRBJ1-1 TRBV7-9 - CASSRQVMNTEAFF TGTGCCAGCAGTAGACAGGTCATGAACACTGAAGCTTTCTTT
- 16 TRBJ1-2 TRBV6-5 medium-sized CATYARNGNQIYGYTF TGTGCCACTTATGCCAGGAATGGGAATCAAATCTATGGCTACACCTTC
- 14 TRBJ2-1 TRBV10-1 medium-sized CASSSRWGPQEQFF TGCGCCAGCAGCTCGCGGTGGGGACCACAGGAGCAGTTCTTC
- 14 TRBJ1-1 TRBV5-1 medium-sized CASSPGRAGTEAFF TGCGCCAGCAGCCCGGGACGGGCGGGCACTGAAGCTTTCTTT
TRBD2 17 TRBJ2-1 TRBV7-9 many CASSSARLAGSYNEQFF TGTGCCAGCAGCTCAGCCCGACTAGCCGGATCATACAATGAGCAGTTCTTC
TRBD2 17 TRBJ2-1 TRBV29-1 - CSAAGLAGAASYNEQFF TGCAGCGCCGCTGGGCTAGCGGGAGCGGCTTCCTACAATGAGCAGTTCTTC
- 15 TRBJ2-7 TRBV10-3 medium-sized CAISESGEWSYEQYF TGTGCCATCAGTGAGTCCGGAGAGTGGTCCTACGAGCAGTACTTC
- 13 TRBJ2-5 TRBV7-2 few CASSPARSGTQYF TGTGCCAGCAGCCCCGCCCGTTCAGGGACCCAGTACTTC
TRBD1 15 TRBJ1-1 TRBV6-5 few CASRRIQGSGTEAFF TGCGCCAGCAGGAGGATACAGGGGTCTGGGACTGAAGCTTTCTTT
TRBD2 18 TRBJ2-1 TRBV28 large CASSFLHPGRAGYNEQFF TGTGCCAGCAGTTTCCTACACCCGGGGAGGGCGGGGTACAATGAGCAGTTCTTC
TRBD2 12 TRBJ2-3 TRBV7-6 many CASRLGEGPQYF TGTGCCAGCAGGCTAGGGGAGGGTCCGCAGTATTTT
- 15 TRBJ2-2 TRBV19 many CASQDGARNTGELFF TGTGCCAGTCAGGATGGGGCAAGGAACACCGGGGAGCTGTTTTTT
- 13 TRBJ2-5 TRBV6-5 medium-sized CASSYEHQETQYF TGTGCCAGCAGTTACGAGCACCAAGAGACCCAGTACTTC
- 11 TRBJ2-5 TRBV6-5 medium-sized CASGFQETQYF TGTGCCAGCGGATTCCAAGAGACCCAGTACTTC
- 15 TRBJ1-5 TRBV28 medium-sized CASRKVGGGNQPQHF TGTGCCAGCAGAAAGGTAGGGGGAGGCAATCAGCCCCAGCATTTT
- 14 TRBJ1-2 TRBV6-2/TRBV6-3 few CASSFGQYQGGYTF TGTGCCAGCAGTTTCGGACAGTACCAGGGAGGCTACACCTTC
- 15 TRBJ1-3 TRBV6-6 many CASRSGAGAGNTIYF TGTGCCAGCAGGAGTGGGGCAGGCGCTGGAAACACCATATATTTT
- 14 TRBJ1-2 TRBV6-4 many CASSAGRGNYGYTF TGTGCCAGCAGCGCGGGCCGGGGGAACTATGGCTACACCTTC
TRBD1 11 TRBJ2-1 TRBV28 - CASTDRVRQFF TGTGCCAGCACTGACAGGGTCAGGCAGTTCTTC
- 17 TRBJ1-1 TRBV5-1 few CASSLGGAGPQVTEAFF TGCGCCAGCAGCTTGGGAGGTGCCGGGCCCCAAGTCACTGAAGCTTTCTTT
- 12 TRBJ1-5 TRBV29-1 many CSVKNSNQPQHF TGCAGCGTTAAAAATAGCAATCAGCCCCAGCATTTT
- 13 TRBJ2-5 TRBV27 few CASRTRIRGTQYF TGTGCCAGCAGGACGCGAATTCGTGGGACCCAGTACTTC
- 17 TRBJ2-1 TRBV6-1 medium-sized CASSPRMKGPSGDEQFF TGTGCCAGCAGTCCAAGGATGAAGGGACCGTCTGGGGATGAGCAGTTCTTC
- 14 TRBJ1-6 TRBV7-8 medium-sized CASSPRQGHSPLHF TGTGCCAGCAGCCCGCGCCAGGGGCATTCACCCCTCCACTTT
- 15 TRBJ2-7 TRBV7-2 many CASSRGTGLGYEQYF TGTGCCAGCAGCCGAGGAACGGGGCTAGGGTACGAGCAGTACTTC
- 15 TRBJ2-1 TRBV2 medium-sized CASSGPLPATNEQFF TGTGCCAGCAGCGGGCCCCTCCCGGCCACCAATGAGCAGTTCTTC
TRBD1 15 TRBJ2-7 TRBV18 many CASSPPGTGGYEQYF TGTGCCAGCTCACCACCAGGGACAGGGGGCTACGAGCAGTACTTC
- 16 TRBJ2-7 TRBV5-5 - CASSSVGGGSSYEQYF TGTGCCAGCAGCTCCGTGGGAGGGGGGAGCTCCTACGAGCAGTACTTC
- 16 TRBJ2-2 TRBV24-1 - CATSDPGQYSTGELFF TGTGCCACCAGTGACCCAGGACAGTACTCCACCGGGGAGCTGTTTTTT
TRBD1 16 TRBJ2-2 TRBV5-4 medium-sized CASSLRDRGLVGELFF TGTGCCAGCAGCCTACGGGACAGGGGGCTAGTCGGGGAGCTGTTTTTT
TRBD2 15 TRBJ2-3 TRBV28 medium-sized CASSSPSGRRGTQYF TGTGCCAGCAGTTCCCCTAGCGGGAGACGGGGTACGCAGTATTTT
- 12 TRBJ1-6 TRBV12-3/TRBV12-4 medium-sized CASSLRGSPLHF TGTGCCAGCAGTTTGAGAGGGTCACCCCTCCACTTT
- 13 TRBJ1-4 TRBV6-5 medium-sized CASSFRGGEKLFF TGTGCCAGCAGTTTCCGGGGCGGAGAAAAACTGTTTTTT
- 16 TRBJ2-3 TRBV5-1 medium-sized CASPPGWSVGSDTQYF TGCGCCAGTCCTCCGGGATGGTCGGTAGGGTCAGATACGCAGTATTTT
- 13 TRBJ1-2 TRBV2 few CASSEGQDYGYTF TGTGCCAGCAGTGAAGGACAGGACTATGGCTACACCTTC
- 13 TRBJ2-7 TRBV3-1 - CASSQDPGREQYF TGTGCCAGCAGCCAAGATCCAGGGAGGGAGCAGTACTTC
TRBD2 15 TRBJ2-1 TRBV7-2 many CASSLVAGKGNEQFF TGTGCCAGCAGCTTAGTAGCGGGAAAGGGAAATGAGCAGTTCTTC
TRBD2 14 TRBJ2-7 TRBV7-2 medium-sized CASSQSGGTYEQYF TGTGCCAGCAGTCAAAGCGGGGGAACCTACGAGCAGTACTTC
TRBD2 18 TRBJ2-2 TRBV6-5 many CASSLWTSGLRYTGELFF TGTGCCAGCAGTTTGTGGACTAGCGGTTTGAGGTACACCGGGGAGCTGTTTTTT
- 13 TRBJ1-1 TRBV11-2 medium-sized CASSESPQLGAFF TGTGCCAGCAGTGAATCGCCTCAGTTAGGAGCTTTCTTT
- 15 TRBJ1-5 TRBV11-2 few CASSLRAGVNQPQHF TGTGCCAGCAGCTTAAGAGCGGGTGTCAATCAGCCCCAGCATTTT
TRBD1 17 TRBJ2-3 TRBV27 many CASSLEGATSPSDTQYF TGTGCCAGCAGTTTAGAGGGGGCTACCTCGCCCTCGGATACGCAGTATTTT
- 16 TRBJ2-3 TRBV25-1 many CASSDGHDINTDTQYF TGTGCCAGCAGTGACGGACACGACATCAACACAGATACGCAGTATTTT
- 13 TRBJ2-7 TRBV7-6 few CASSLTASYEQYF TGTGCCAGCAGCTTAACCGCATCCTACGAGCAGTACTTC
- 15 TRBJ1-2 TRBV9 medium-sized CASSAGPGQHYGYTF TGTGCCAGCAGCGCGGGCCCTGGACAGCACTATGGCTACACCTTC
- 15 TRBJ1-3 TRBV20-1 many CSAKMGLFSGNTIYF TGCAGTGCTAAGATGGGCTTATTCTCTGGAAACACCATATATTTT